Below are 7 T cell receptor beta chains sequenced from a single sample in a study of blood T cell repertoires in COVID-19. Produced via immunoSEQ multiplex PCR; TCRdb's table is partial and in-frame only. Among some 190,000 clones listed, approximately 84% were seen once. The sequenced sample consisted of peripheral blood. The receptors were sampled from a woman aged 80 or over with acute or convalescent COVID-19.

This clone occurred once. The V call is TRBV24-1, the J call TRBJ1-2; D might be TRBD1 (5 bases). V gave up 2 bases and J gave up 5 bases, with 11 bases separating them. The CDR3 has 14 residues. From germline, CDR1 is KGHDR and CDR2 SFDVKD. The CDR3 spells CATSDSRVGYGYTF. The CDR3 DNA sequence: TGTGCCACCAGTGATTCCAGGGTGGGGTATGGCTACACCTTC.

This sequence joins TRBV5-1 and TRBJ1-5; D may be TRBD1 (6 bases). CDR1 is SGHRS, CDR2 YFSETQ, per germline. With 4 bases removed from V and 4 bases from J, the gap between germline ends came to 9 bases. This CDR3 contains 13 residues. The DNA for the CDR3 is TGCGCCAGCAGCCTGGACAGAAATCAGCCCCAGCATTTT. Translated, it gives CASSLDRNQPQHF.

The V call is TRBV5-4, the J call TRBJ2-7; possible D gene TRBD1, 6 bases. V was pared by 0 bases and J by 0 bases, with 10 bases between. The CDR3 covers 15 residues. CDR1 is SGHNT, CDR2 YYREEE, per germline (reference sequence). The DNA of the CDR3 is TGTGCCAGCAGCTTGGCGCCAGGGGTCTCCTACGAGCAGTACTTC. This gives the protein CASSLAPGVSYEQYF. Full variable domain (missing parts from reference TRBV5-4 and TRBJ2-7): ETGVTQSPTHLIKTRGQQVTLRCSSQSGHNTVSWYQQALGQGPQFIFQYYREEENGRGNFPPRFSGLQFPNYSSELNVNALELDDSALYLCASSLAPGVSYEQYFGPGTRLTVT.

V is TRBV12-5 and J is TRBJ1-1; the match to TRBD1 covers 9 bases. J lost 3 bases, V lost 3 bases, and 8 bases had no gene match. CDR3 size: 16 residues. The germline V gene has CDR1 LGHNT and CDR2 FRNRAP. The CDR3 protein is CASGFRPGQGHTEAFF. In nucleotides, the CDR3 is TGTGCTAGTGGTTTTAGACCGGGACAGGGTCACACTGAAGCTTTCTTT.

J is TRBJ2-3 and V is TRBV5-1, with 10 bases fitting TRBD2. The germline V gene encodes CDR1 SGHRS and CDR2 YFSETQ. The CDR3 length is 17 residues. V was clipped by 0 bases and J by 4 bases; unmatched bases: 8. CDR3 nucleotides: TGCGCCAGCAGCTTGGAATCCGGCCTAGCGGGAGCAGATACGCAGTATTTT. Amino acids: CASSLESGLAGADTQYF.

The V call is TRBV7-6, the J call TRBJ1-6, with D unresolved. The CDR3 totals 15 residues. V was trimmed by 6 bases and J by 13 bases, leaving 22 bases between them. Germline assignment: CDR1 SGHVS and CDR2 FNYEAQ. CDR3 loop: CASRSSSLQGSPLHF. CDR3 nucleotide sequence: TGTGCCAGCAGATCTAGCAGCTTACAAGGTTCTCCCCTCCACTTT.

The DNA for the CDR3 is TGTGCCAGCAGAGGAGCGGGAGGGGTAGATACGCAGTATTTT. As protein: CASRGAGGVDTQYF. The chain employs TRBV6-5 and TRBJ2-3, with 10 nucleotides matching TRBD2. The CDR3 has 14 residues. Per germline, CDR1 MNHEY and CDR2 SVGAGI. V lost 6 bases and J lost 5; bases outside the gene matches: 5.